This T cell receptor beta chain is from a study of cytomegalovirus exposure and HLA in healthy donors (dated by TCRdb to between 2016 and 2019). Looking at the study overall: According to an earlier analysis of 587 of the donors, some 180 million T cells yielded 90 million to 140 million unique TCR beta sequences and approximately 300 Gb of sequence data. Approximately 310 gigabases of sequencing data and tens of millions of unique TCR sequences were included in an early release covering over 600 HLA-typed donors. The genetic ancestry cluster associated with self-reported Caucasian donors included 70% to 85% of the roughly 400 genotyped donors. The aim of the study was to test whether cataloging public T cell receptors could identify signatures of past pathogen exposure. The T cell repertoires of some 700 subjects were profiled by immunosequencing and related to cytomegalovirus serostatus. A separate validation cohort of more than 100 different subjects was used in addition to the roughly 720-subject first cohort. High-throughput TCR immunosequencing, statistical association of individual TCRs with disease status, and machine learning were combined to predict cytomegalovirus infection status. In a later analysis, previously published TCR beta repertoires from about 640 donors were re-analyzed and high-resolution HLA genotyping was added so that TCR occurrence patterns could be studied. Rather than using new phenotypic data, the later analysis identified candidate immune exposures from TCR beta sequences and from how often those sequences occurred across donors. An earlier analysis of approximately 640 of the donors applied high-throughput TCR beta sequencing to assess whether each TCR beta V gene segment acted as functional or pseudogenic. Donor age, sex, ethnicity and CMV serostatus were compiled together with the repertoire data. In a later genetic analysis, genome-wide SNP genotypes for about 65% of the roughly 700 donors were used, and that subset was treated as a discovery cohort. Every repertoire in the discovery cohort had been generated on one and the same sequencing platform. HLA typing included class I and class II loci at four-digit resolution. Typing coverage differed by locus: A, B, C, DRB1 and DQB1 were typed in roughly 620-640 donors, DQA1 in roughly 500, DPA1 in around 600, and DPB1 in about 450. Several DR-DQ haplotypes were handled as single units for association and clustering because linkage in the cohort was strong. On average, 235,054 unique TCR beta nucleotide sequences were sequenced per donor among 300 to 500 genotyped donors of the cohort, with about 19% of those sequences being non-productive. Beyond this particular receptor, the publication reports: According to a later analysis, parvovirus B19, influenza, CMV and Epstein-Barr virus appeared linked to several top co-occurrence clusters. A later analysis found that TCR association rates varied across HLA loci, with DRB1 alleles showing the most associated TCRs and HLA-C alleles the fewest. The study gave a list of about 150 TCR beta chains associated with cytomegalovirus. According to a later genetic analysis, donors in an Asian-associated ancestry cluster had fewer N-insertions in productive TCRs than the roughly 670-donor mean. In a later analysis, HLA-associated TCR beta chains were found to be more clonally expanded and to have lower generation probabilities than equally common non-associated chains. Some IMGT-functional V segments, including TRBV6-2 and TRBV6-3, could not be distinguished by the 87-base-pair reads and were therefore excluded. In an earlier analysis of 500 to 650 of the donors, most TCR beta V segments appeared in productive rearrangements about 90% or about 30% of the time, broadly matching IMGT annotations. A cluster of highly shared sequence variants was judged likely to be a technical artifact of the sequencing pipeline. This cohort had only TCR beta chains sequenced, and the lack of alpha or paired-chain data limited which features could be detected. In vitro tests confirmed that a few of the cytomegalovirus-associated TCR beta chains recognize cytomegalovirus antigens. A later genetic analysis associated a missense DCLRE1C variant with V-gene and J-gene trimming of TCR beta chains, and an independent cohort replicated the association. The presence/absence analyses assumed that sequencing depth was roughly uniform across donors, and that assumption may not be true. Most TCR sequences were observed very rarely across donors, whereas some public TCRs were present in many individuals. The earlier analysis of some 540 of the donors excluded 15 to 20 rarely observed V segments, including chromosome 9 orphons, because counts were too low. When HLA alleles, especially DR and DQ, strongly co-occurred, attributing TCR associations to individual alleles was difficult. Specific HLA alleles were associated with 15,000 to 20,000 TCR beta sequences at a false discovery rate of 0.05 in a later analysis. CMV serostatus was the only immune exposure information available for the cohort. A further reported finding was that TCR beta sequences accurately predicted the HLA-A and HLA-B alleles for most subjects in the first cohort. Most CMV-associated TCR beta chains appeared to be HLA-restricted in a later analysis, and the HLA associations seemed to be driven largely by CMV exposure. According to the authors, the approach could potentially be generalized to other disease states and immunological phenotypes. Correlated functional status among segregating V segments might reflect linkage disequilibrium, but an unknown experimental factor could not be ruled out. In both the original and validation cohorts, the classifier was reported to diagnose cytomegalovirus status with high specificity and sensitivity. Because HLA typing was missing for some donors at each locus, association tests included only the typed subset.

The cohort comprised 550 to 700 healthy bone marrow donors. All cohort members were sampled while nominally healthy, although unrecorded immune exposures were likely present. The donor tested CMV seropositive and was one of the 289 seropositive cohort members. A peripheral blood sample was collected from each donor, and TCR beta sequencing was performed on peripheral blood mononuclear cells. Genomic DNA extraction from the blood cell samples was performed with the Qiagen DNeasy Blood Extraction Kit. Library generation was performed with the immunoSEQ multiplex PCR assay. For the multiplex PCR, a mixture combining 60 forward primers for TCR Vbeta segments and 13 reverse primers for TCR Jbeta segments was used. The CDR3 region of rearranged TCR beta genes was amplified from genomic DNA with a multiplex PCR assay. On the Illumina HiSeq System, the amplified TCR beta libraries were sequenced as 87-base-pair reads. From the authors' description of their analysis: A later analysis tallied approximately 87 million unique TCR beta chains across the 610 or so repertoires, and some 10 million of those chains were shared by two or more donors. Raw reads were error-corrected and collapsed into unique sequences by a nearest-neighbor algorithm in which closely related sequences were merged to remove PCR and sequencing errors. V, D and J gene segments were assigned by aligning CDR3 sequences to IMGT reference sequences. For a sequence to be retained, a match of at least six nucleotides was required to both a V gene segment and a J gene segment. A rearrangement was called productive if the CDR3 had no stop codons and remained in frame with V and J, and every other rearrangement was called non-productive. CDR3 was defined by IMGT convention, running from the second conserved V-encoded cysteine to the conserved J-encoded phenylalanine. Sequences without an unambiguous match to a single V gene segment were excluded from the earlier analysis of almost 600 of the donors. An earlier analysis of almost 600 of the donors classified V segments as functional when productive rearrangements were above 56.7% and as segregating when the standard deviation between donors was above 5%. A statistical classification framework was built for diagnosing cytomegalovirus status from the catalog of TCR beta chain sequences. A later analysis assigned V and J genes by comparing TCR nucleotide sequences with IMGT/GENE-DB human TR gene sequences. A later analysis assigned CDR3 sequences and most-parsimonious VDJ recombination scenarios with the TCRdist pipeline. A later analysis defined each TCR beta chain by its CDR3 amino acid sequence plus V-gene family, and excluded reads lacking a unique V-gene family. To address suspected cross-contamination and a sequencing artifact, a later analysis removed around 600 highly shared, low-generation-probability nucleotide sequences. In a later analysis, a clonal expansion index for each public chain was calculated from normalized within-repertoire ranks of inferred template counts. In a later analysis, generation probabilities were computed with a VDJ recombination model fitted to out-of-frame rearrangements, and the resulting probabilities were checked against IGoR. A later analysis scored TCR-TCR, TCR-HLA and TCR-CMV co-occurrence with hypergeometric tests, applying a repertoire-size bias correction to TCR pairs. In a later analysis, false discovery rates were estimated by permuting HLA or CMV assignments 20 times. In a later analysis, co-occurring TCRs were grouped with DBSCAN, and TCRdist sequence similarity was added when clustering was performed within HLA-allele-positive subsets. Repertoires with fewer than 30,000 or more than 120,000 public chains, plus five repertoires with anomalous nucleotide sharing, were excluded from co-occurrence clustering. TCRdb mirrors the immuneACCESS table, restricted to in-frame sequences. Some clones are absent from its copies; in checked studies, under half trace to an unresolved V gene, and the reason for the others is unknown. The DNA was the basis for D and trimming; V, J and clone size are from that table. Within this sample are more than 85,000 clones, with about 77% of them counted one time only. In total, the top ten clones hold under 5.5% of the sample.

CDR1 and CDR2 were assigned from the germline V gene (reference sequence) as SSHAT and FNYEAQ. The CDR3, cysteine through phenylalanine, is 14 amino acids long. The read is trimmed to its CDR3 DNA, 42 bases read in frame from base 1. As regards this clone: No antigen is known for it. The junction shows a germline mismatch at one end, possibly a read error.

The rearrangement joined TRBV7-7 to TRBJ2-5, with 9 middle bases fitting TRBD1. This receptor was obtained from a woman under 30 in good health and CMV-seropositive. Specimen: PBMCs. The nucleotide sequence is TGTGCCGGCAGCGCGGACAGGGGACGGAAGACCCAGTACTTC. Protein translation: CAGSADRGRKTQYF.